This passage covers 32 T cell receptor beta chains from one sample sequenced in a study of brain T cells in children with intractable seizures. Method: immunoSEQ multiplex PCR; TCRdb's copy keeps in-frame clones and lacks some. This table has about 120,000 clones, 85% to 95% appearing once. The sequenced sample was peripheral blood, obtained at surgery. These receptors were taken from a boy under three years old with hemimegalencephaly and intractable seizures.

This CDR3 is CASSELRYTEAFF. CDR3 nucleotide sequence: TGTGCCAGCAGTGAGCTCAGGTACACTGAAGCTTTCTTT. The chain joins TRBV2 to TRBJ1-1; D is uncertain. Deletions cut 3 bases from V and 3 bases from J, with 8 bases between. Germline CDR1 and CDR2: SNHLY and FYNNEI. This CDR3 is built from 13 residues.

This clone was counted only a few times. This chain uses TRBV28 with TRBJ1-2; D is perhaps TRBD1 (6 bases). This CDR3 is 15 amino acids long. V lost 6 bases and J 4 bases, leaving 18 bases between the germline ends. Germline values: CDR1 MDHEN, CDR2 SYDVKM. This CDR3 is CASRRTGMGSYGYTF. The CDR3 DNA reads as TGTGCCAGCAGGCGTACAGGGATGGGGAGCTATGGCTACACCTTC.

CDR3 sequence reads: CASRTIRGDPYGYTF. CDR3 in DNA: TGTGCCAGCAGGACTATTCGGGGAGACCCCTATGGCTACACCTTC. V usage is TRBV11-2 and J usage is TRBJ1-2; D is undetermined. Trimming cost V 6 bases and J 4 bases, with 18 bases left between them. The CDR3 runs to 15 residues. Germline CDR1 and CDR2: SGHAT and FQNNGV.

The rearrangement links TRBV5-1 to TRBJ2-3; D gene ambiguous. This CDR3 has 12 amino acids. Between the trimmed V and J ends, which lost 6 bases and 4 bases, there was a span of 9 bases. Looked up from germline, CDR1 is SGHRS and CDR2 is YFSETQ. In DNA, the CDR3 is TGCGCCAGCACCAAGGGTCCAGATACGCAGTATTTT. It codes for CASTKGPDTQYF.

This clone has a single count. V is TRBV30 and J is TRBJ1-5, with D unclear. The CDR3 runs to 13 residues. Germline values: CDR1 GTSNPN, CDR2 SVGIG (reference sequence). Trimming stripped 0 bases from V and 7 bases from J, with 10 bases between. CDR3 sequence reads: CAWSVLRNQPQHF. The CDR3 DNA reads as TGTGCCTGGAGTGTACTAAGGAACCAGCCCCAGCATTTT.

The chain has TRBV5-6 and TRBJ1-1; 8 bases fit TRBD1. The V gene end was trimmed by 4 bases and the J gene end by 11 bases; junction bases not matched to a gene: 10. Per germline, CDR1 SGHDT and CDR2 YYEEEE. The CDR3 extends over 13 amino acids. CDR3 residues: CASSDTGGEEAFF. In DNA, the CDR3 is TGTGCCAGCAGCGATACAGGGGGAGAGGAGGCTTTCTTT.

The V gene is TRBV6-5, the J gene TRBJ1-6; D is perhaps TRBD1 (5 bases). The CDR3 has 15 amino acids. The V gene's germline CDR1 is MNHEY and CDR2 SVGAGI. The V end lost 8 bases, the J end lost 0 bases, and 11 bases lay between the germline ends. This CDR3 is CASVRQSSYNSPLHF. CDR3 DNA sequence: TGTGCCAGCGTTAGACAGAGCTCCTATAATTCACCCCTCCACTTT.

This chain links TRBV6-5 with TRBJ2-2; tentative D call: TRBD2 (6 bases). The CDR3 is 14 amino acids. Trimming cost V 2 bases and J 9 bases, with 13 bases left between them. Germline V lookup: CDR1 MNHEY, CDR2 SVGAGI. The CDR3 here is CASSYGGTVRELFF. CDR3 nucleotide sequence: TGTGCCAGCAGTTACGGCGGGACTGTTCGGGAGCTGTTTTTT.

The rearrangement uses TRBV6-2 or TRBV6-3 and TRBJ2-1, with TRBD2 identical over 14 bases. V trimming: 2 bases; J trimming: 2 bases; junction bases outside the gene matches: 11. CDR3 size: 20 residues. Germline assignment: CDR1 MNHEY and CDR2 SVGEGT. CDR3 DNA sequence: TGTGCCAGCAGTTACCCCCCGGGACTAGCGGGAGACAGAACCTACAATGAGCAGTTCTTC. The encoded protein is CASSYPPGLAGDRTYNEQFF.

V and J are TRBV11-2 and TRBJ2-5; D is unresolved. Germline-derived CDR1 and CDR2 are SGHAT and FQNNGV. CDR3 length: 14 residues. The V gene lost 1 base and the J gene lost 5 bases, with 11 bases spanning the gap. CDR3 amino acids: CASSLGTVGETQYF. CDR3 in DNA: TGTGCCAGCAGCTTAGGAACAGTGGGGGAGACCCAGTACTTC.

This rearrangement joins TRBV6-6 to TRBJ1-5; D is perhaps TRBD1 (6 bases). Trimming took 5 bases from V and 2 from J, leaving 16 bases between them. This CDR3 spans 16 amino acids. The V gene's germline CDR1 is MNHNY and CDR2 SVGAGI (reference sequence). The CDR3, as DNA: TGTGCCAGCAGTCCACAGGGACGAGGAGGCAATCAGCCCCAGCATTTT. As protein: CASSPQGRGGNQPQHF.

The J gene is TRBJ1-5, the V gene TRBV12-3 or TRBV12-4; TRBD1 matches 8 bases. The J segment lost 4 bases and the V segment lost 6 bases, leaving 2 bases of the junction unmatched. CDR3 length equals 13 residues. In DNA form, the CDR3 reads TGTGCCAGCAGCAGGACAGGGAATCAGCCCCAGCATTTT. This sequence encodes CASSRTGNQPQHF.

The chain joins TRBV7-3 to TRBJ2-7; tentatively, D is TRBD2 (5 bases). The V end was cut by 5 bases, the J end by 0 bases, with 8 bases between. CDR3 length equals 13 residues. Germline CDR1 reads SGHTA; CDR2 reads FQGTGA. DNA of the CDR3: TGTGCCAGCAGCCCGGGGTTCTCCTACGAGCAGTACTTC. Translated: CASSPGFSYEQYF.

The chain links TRBV20-1 to TRBJ2-1; 8 bases are shared with TRBD2. V lost 5 bases and J lost 0; bases outside the gene matches: 12. The length of the CDR3 is 17 residues. CDR1 and CDR2 from the germline V gene are DFQATT and SNEGSKA (reference sequence). For the CDR3, the DNA is TGCAGTGCTCGTGTGCGATTAGCGGGGCTCTCCTACAATGAGCAGTTCTTC. It encodes CSARVRLAGLSYNEQFF.

CDR3 sequence (DNA): TGTGCCAGCAGCCCAACAGGGCGGCACGAGCAGTACTTC. It yields the protein CASSPTGRHEQYF. The chain combines TRBV5-6 with TRBJ2-7; a possible D gene is TRBD1 (6 bases). CDR1 and CDR2 from the germline V gene are SGHDT and YYEEEE. The CDR3 consists of 13 residues. Deletions cut 4 bases from V and 5 bases from J, with 13 bases between.

The chain couples TRBV5-4 to TRBJ2-1, with unresolved D. CDR1 SGHNT and CDR2 YYREEE come from the germline V gene (reference sequence). Trimming pared 3 bases from V and 9 bases from J, leaving 7 bases between. This CDR3 is 11 amino acids long. CDR3 coding DNA: TGTGCCAGCAGCTCCGTTGGTGAGCAGTTCTTC. Translation gives CASSSVGEQFF.

V and J are TRBV4-2 and TRBJ2-6, with a weak D call TRBD1 (6 bases). CDR3 size: 19 residues. Germline loops: CDR1 LGHNA, CDR2 YNFKEQ. Trimming took 0 bases from V and 4 from J, leaving 19 bases between them. CDR3 coding DNA: TGTGCCAGCAGCCAAGATATTCCAGGGGAAGGATCCGGGGCCAACGTCCTGACTTTC. Its protein product is CASSQDIPGEGSGANVLTF.

The chain links TRBV7-2 to TRBJ2-1; a weak D match, TRBD2 (5 bases). The CDR3 has 13 residues. Trimming removed 4 bases at V and 9 bases at J, with 13 bases between. Germline assignment: CDR1 SGHTA and CDR2 FQGNSA. Here the CDR3 DNA reads TGTGCCAGCAGCTCCACCCTCCGGGGTGAGCAGTTCTTC. Translated, it gives CASSSTLRGEQFF.

This chain joins TRBV29-1 and TRBJ1-4, with D tentatively TRBD1 (6 bases). Germline CDR1 reads SQVTM; CDR2 reads ANQGSEA. V was clipped by 5 bases and J by 7 bases, with 14 bases between them. The CDR3 consists of 13 residues. CDR3 sequence: CSVRGRGAEKLFF. The CDR3 region has the DNA TGCAGCGTTCGGGGACGGGGGGCTGAAAAACTGTTTTTT.

The chain recombines TRBV7-8 with TRBJ2-1; maybe TRBD2 (6 bases). CDR3 length equals 13 residues. Germline V gives CDR1 SGHVS, CDR2 FQNEAQ. V lost 5 bases and J 10 bases, leaving 15 bases between the germline ends. CDR3 DNA: TGTGCCAGCAGCGGGAGGATCCGTCGGGAGCAGTTCTTC. Translation gives CASSGRIRREQFF.

The chain uses TRBV9 and TRBJ1-2; D unresolved. Between the trimmed V and J ends, which lost 3 bases and 4 bases, there was a span of 13 bases. This CDR3 has 14 amino acids. CDR1 and CDR2 (germline): SGDLS, YYNGEE. The CDR3 region has the DNA TGTGCCAGCAGCGAGAGGCGCGCCTCCTATGGCTACACCTTC. It specifies CASSERRASYGYTF.

The chain uses TRBV4-2 and TRBJ1-1, with 7 positions matching TRBD1. With V trimmed by 6 bases and J by 10 bases, 5 bases remained unmatched. The CDR3 spans 11 residues. Germline CDR1 and CDR2: LGHNA and YNFKEQ. The CDR3 protein is CASSWTGRAFF. CDR3 nucleotide sequence: TGTGCCAGCAGTTGGACAGGCCGAGCTTTCTTT.

This chain connects TRBV30 to TRBJ2-1; D is perhaps TRBD1 or TRBD2 (6 bases each). V lost 3 bases, J lost 10 bases, and 10 bases lay in between. CDR3 size: 11 residues. Germline V lookup: CDR1 GTSNPN, CDR2 SVGIG (reference sequence). CDR3 in amino acids: CAWSGGAEQFF. The CDR3 DNA is TGTGCCTGGAGCGGGGGCGCGGAGCAGTTCTTC.

The chain is built from TRBV29-1 and TRBJ2-3; 7 positions agree with TRBD1. V shed 5 bases and J 4 bases; nucleotides not matched to a gene: 3. Germline CDR1 reads SQVTM; CDR2 reads ANQGSEA. There are 12 residues in the CDR3. In nucleotides, the CDR3 is TGCAGCGTTCTTACAGGGGCAGATACGCAGTATTTT. Translated, it gives CSVLTGADTQYF.

The rearrangement uses TRBV3-1 (or the pseudogene TRBV3-2) and TRBJ1-6; 11 bases fit TRBD1. Losses at the gene ends were 4 bases for V and 3 bases for J; bases not matched to a gene: 5. Germline values: CDR1 LGHDT, CDR2 YNNKEL (reference sequence). The length of the CDR3 is 17 residues. The CDR3 loop reads CASSLRDRGDYNSPLHF. In DNA, the CDR3 is TGTGCCAGCAGCCTCCGGGACAGGGGGGACTATAATTCACCCCTCCACTTT.

On this clone itself: This could be a read error, since a much larger clone is one nucleotide away. The sample has other DNA sequences that encode this CDR3 too. The chain has TRBV27 and TRBJ2-3, with D tentatively TRBD2 (5 bases). This CDR3 contains 14 residues. Per the germline V gene, CDR1 is MNHEY and CDR2 is SMNVEV (reference sequence). V gave up 9 bases and J gave up 1 base, with 14 bases separating them. The CDR3 protein is CASRETPRTDTQYF. The CDR3 nucleotides are TGTGCCAGTAGGGAGACCCCCCGCACAGATACGCAGTATTTT.

The chain uses TRBV19 and TRBJ2-7; the D call may be TRBD1 or TRBD2 (7 bases each). The CDR3 has 15 residues. Trimming pared 6 bases from V and 4 bases from J, leaving 19 bases between. Germline V CDR1 and CDR2: LNHDA, SQIVND (reference sequence). The CDR3 DNA reads TGTGCCAGTAGAGCGCTCGAAGCGGGACAGTACGAGCAGTACTTC. Translated: CASRALEAGQYEQYF.

The chain employs TRBV9 and TRBJ2-7; weak D call: TRBD1 (5 bases). Per germline, CDR1 SGDLS and CDR2 YYNGEE. The CDR3 is 15 amino acids. Between the trimmed V and J ends, which lost 2 bases and 6 bases, there was a span of 18 bases. CDR3 loop: CASSVQGIPHGEQYF. In DNA form, the CDR3 reads TGTGCCAGCAGCGTGCAGGGTATCCCACACGGCGAGCAGTACTTC.

The chain recombines TRBV2 with TRBJ1-6; 11 bases are shared with TRBD1. Germline lookup yields CDR1 SNHLY and CDR2 FYNNEI. The ends lost 6 bases at V and 0 bases at J; junction bases unmatched: 10. The CDR3 contains 19 residues. This CDR3 is CASRGSRDRGSSYNSPLHF. The CDR3 region has the DNA TGTGCCAGCAGAGGTTCCCGGGACAGGGGGAGCTCCTATAATTCACCCCTCCACTTT.

This chain joins TRBV12-5 and TRBJ2-7; D remains ambiguous. The CDR3 is 12 amino acids. V shed 9 bases and J shed 2 bases, with 11 bases lying between them. The germline CDR1 and CDR2 sequences are LGHNT and FRNRAP. The CDR3 region is CASRLSAYEQYF. The CDR3, as DNA: TGTGCTAGCAGGCTTTCCGCCTACGAGCAGTACTTC.

This CDR3 reads CASALDRGLGYTF. CDR3 in DNA: TGTGCCAGCGCCCTGGACAGGGGGCTTGGCTACACCTTC. The chain has TRBV6-5 and TRBJ1-2, with 11 bases lining up with TRBD1. This CDR3 spans 13 amino acids. Germline CDR1 MNHEY, CDR2 SVGAGI. With V trimmed by 8 bases and J by 7 bases, 6 bases remained unmatched.

The rearrangement joins TRBV6-6 to TRBJ2-4; the D gene is possibly TRBD1 (6 bases). The CDR3 has 14 residues. Germline-derived CDR1 and CDR2 are MNHNY and SVGAGI (reference sequence). V gave up 10 bases and J gave up 0 bases, with 13 bases separating them. CDR3 sequence reads: CATQGLLAKNIQYF. The CDR3 DNA sequence: TGTGCCACACAGGGCCTCTTAGCCAAAAACATTCAGTACTTC.